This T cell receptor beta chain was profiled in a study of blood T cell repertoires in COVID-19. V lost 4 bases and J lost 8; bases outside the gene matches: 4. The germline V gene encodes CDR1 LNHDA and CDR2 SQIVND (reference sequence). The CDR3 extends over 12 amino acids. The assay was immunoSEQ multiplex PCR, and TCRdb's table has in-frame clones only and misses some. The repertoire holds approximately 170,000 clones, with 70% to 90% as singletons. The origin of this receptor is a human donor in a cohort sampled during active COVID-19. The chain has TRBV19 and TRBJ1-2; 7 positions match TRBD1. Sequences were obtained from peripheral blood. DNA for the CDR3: TGTGCCAGTAGTACGCGGGACAGCGGCTACACCTTC. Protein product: CASSTRDSGYTF.